The 28 T cell receptor beta chains below all came from one sample that was sequenced in a study of blood T cell repertoires in COVID-19. Repertoires were generated with immunoSEQ multiplex PCR, while TCRdb's copy carries only in-frame clones and drops some. The sample yields about 61,000 clones, around 73% seen once. Sequenced: peripheral blood. The receptor set was obtained from a man older than 75 with active or convalescent COVID-19.

This chain uses TRBV6-1 with TRBJ2-1, with D perhaps TRBD2 (6 bases). Trimming stripped 1 base from V and 1 base from J, with 8 bases between. Germline V gene lookup returns CDR1 MNHNS and CDR2 SASEGT. There are 15 residues in the CDR3. The CDR3 reads CASSEVGGSYNEQFF. The DNA for the CDR3 is TGTGCCAGCAGTGAAGTCGGGGGTTCCTACAATGAGCAGTTCTTC.

The rearrangement joins TRBV7-9 to TRBJ2-1; D remains unclear. V lost 4 bases and J lost 10, with 14 bases in between. This CDR3 is 13 amino acids long. Per germline, CDR1 SEHNR and CDR2 FQNEAQ (reference sequence). DNA of the CDR3: TGTGCCAGCAGCTCCCTCCTAAATGAGGAGCAGTTCTTC. Protein: CASSSLLNEEQFF.

The rearrangement links TRBV3-1 (or the pseudogene TRBV3-2) to TRBJ2-7; the D gene is possibly TRBD2 (6 bases). Germline CDR1 is LGHDT and CDR2 is YNNKEL (reference sequence). This CDR3 spans 11 amino acids. Deletions cut 1 base from V and 12 bases from J, with 10 bases between. CDR3 bases: TGTGCCAGCAGCCAAGCGGGGGTTTCGTACTTC. It translates to CASSQAGVSYF.

This chain uses TRBV18 with TRBJ2-2; D unclear. CDR3 length: 17 amino acids. Trimming cost V 2 bases and J 1 base, with 14 bases left between them. Germline V gene lookup returns CDR1 KGHSH and CDR2 LQKENI. The CDR3 DNA reads TGTGCCAGCTCACCAAACGGTATGATCGGGAACACCGGGGAGCTGTTTTTT. Translating gives CASSPNGMIGNTGELFF. The full variable domain, its missing parts supplied by reference TRBV18 and TRBJ2-2, is NAGVMQNPRHLVRRRGQEARLRCSPMKGHSHVYWYRQLPEEGLKFMVYLQKENIIDESGMPKERFSAEFPKEGPSILRIQQVVRGDSAAYFCASSPNGMIGNTGELFFGEGSRLTVL.

The chain has TRBV27 and TRBJ2-7; maybe TRBD1 (5 bases). From germline, CDR1 is MNHEY and CDR2 SMNVEV (reference sequence). The CDR3 contains 14 residues. Trimming pared 1 base from V and 1 base from J, leaving 8 bases between. CDR3 DNA: TGTGCCAGCAGTTTATTTCAGGGTTCCTACGAGCAGTACTTC. As protein: CASSLFQGSYEQYF.

CDR3 region: CASRLITLQFYEQYF. For the CDR3, the DNA is TGTGCAAGTCGCTTAATAACCCTCCAGTTCTACGAGCAGTACTTC. This chain links TRBV12-2 with TRBJ2-7; the table's D call, TRBD1, has no DNA check behind it. TRBV12-2 counts as a pseudogene. There are 15 residues in the CDR3.

This clone was counted ten times or more. The V gene is TRBV19, the J gene TRBJ1-3, with 7 bases lining up with TRBD1. Germline assignment: CDR1 LNHDA and CDR2 SQIVND (reference sequence). V shed 5 bases and J 3 bases; nucleotides not matched to a gene: 10. The CDR3 is 16 residues long. Here the CDR3 reads CASSFPPYRGGNTIYF. The CDR3, as DNA: TGTGCCAGTAGTTTCCCTCCCTACAGGGGTGGAAACACCATATATTTT.

The chain has TRBV5-1 and TRBJ2-7; 10 positions agree with TRBD2. This CDR3 is 15 amino acids long. After removal of 4 bases from V and 7 bases from J, the junction contained 11 bases not matched to a gene. Germline CDR1 reads SGHRS; CDR2 reads YFSETQ. CDR3 DNA: TGCGCCAGCAGCAAGTTGGCTAGCGGGAGTGGGGAGCAGTACTTC. Residues: CASSKLASGSGEQYF.

The V and J genes are TRBV12-5 and TRBJ1-1, with D possibly TRBD1 on 6 matching bases. This CDR3 has 17 amino acids. In germline, CDR1 is LGHNT, CDR2 FRNRAP. The V end was cut by 4 bases, the J end by 2 bases, with 20 bases between. The CDR3 DNA is TGTGCTAGTGGTTCCCGGGGTGGGGGGGCGCGAAACACTGAAGCTTTCTTT. This gives the protein CASGSRGGGARNTEAFF.

This chain connects TRBV4-1 to TRBJ2-6; 7 nucleotides match TRBD1. Unmatched junction bases numbered 4, after V lost 6 bases and J lost 2 bases. The CDR3 extends over 15 amino acids. Germline CDR1 is MGHRA and CDR2 is YSYEKL. CDR3 in amino acids: CASSLQGTGANVLTF. CDR3 nucleotides: TGCGCCAGCAGTCTACAGGGGACTGGGGCCAACGTCCTGACTTTC.

The J gene is TRBJ2-7, the V gene TRBV5-4, with TRBD1 matching over 12 bases. The CDR3 is 17 amino acids. CDR1 and CDR2 (germline): SGHNT, YYREEE (reference sequence). The junction had 11 bases not matched to a gene; V was cut back by 4 bases and J by 3 bases. CDR3 in DNA: TGTGCCAGCAGCCCCGGGACAGGGGGCCAGAGTGGCTACGAGCAGTACTTC. Encoded protein: CASSPGTGGQSGYEQYF.

The chain links TRBV15 to TRBJ2-1, with 11 bases fitting TRBD1. The CDR3 has 18 residues. J lost 3 bases, V lost 1 base, and 8 bases had no gene match. Looked up from germline, CDR1 is LNHNV and CDR2 is YYDKDF (reference sequence). The CDR3 DNA is TGTGCCACCAGCAGAGGGCGATGGACAGGGGGCCTCTACAATGAGCAGTTCTTC. It translates to CATSRGRWTGGLYNEQFF.

The V call is TRBV3-1 (or the pseudogene TRBV3-2), the J call TRBJ1-2; possible D gene TRBD1, 5 bases. This CDR3 is 15 amino acids long. Germline V gene sequence: CDR1 LGHDT, CDR2 YNNKEL (reference sequence). Trimming cost V 4 bases and J 8 bases, with 20 bases left between them. In DNA form, the CDR3 reads TGTGCCAGCAGCCCAGCGGTTCGTTGGGGGGAGGGCTACACCTTC. This encodes CASSPAVRWGEGYTF.

The chain has TRBV4-3 and TRBJ2-3, with D possibly being TRBD2 (5 bases). CDR3 length equals 13 residues. V was shortened by 3 bases and J by 7 bases, with 11 bases between the two germline ends. Per the germline V gene, CDR1 is LGHNA and CDR2 is YSLEER. CDR3 sequence reads: CASSQGVMNTQYF. Here the CDR3 DNA reads TGCGCCAGCAGCCAGGGAGTAATGAATACGCAGTATTTT.

This chain uses TRBV7-8 with TRBJ2-1; TRBD1 aligns across 12 bases. Germline lookup yields CDR1 SGHVS and CDR2 FQNEAQ. V dropped 3 bases and J dropped 9; count of bases not matched to a gene: 6. There are 15 residues in the CDR3. CDR3 sequence reads: CASSFRDRGHGEQFF. DNA for the CDR3: TGTGCCAGCAGCTTCCGGGACAGGGGGCACGGTGAGCAGTTCTTC.

This clone was detected only once. V usage is TRBV9 and J usage is TRBJ2-5; no definite D call. Trimming stripped 0 bases from V and 4 bases from J, with 7 bases between. This CDR3 comprises 13 residues. Germline CDR1 is SGDLS and CDR2 is YYNGEE. The CDR3 reads CASSVAPTETQYF. CDR3 DNA sequence: TGTGCCAGCAGCGTAGCCCCTACAGAGACCCAGTACTTC.

This CDR3 reads CASSGQEQFF. Written as DNA, the CDR3 is TGTGCCAGCAGCGGACAAGAGCAGTTCTTC. This chain connects TRBV9 to TRBJ2-1; D unclear. The germline gives CDR1 SGDLS, CDR2 YYNGEE. The CDR3 spans 10 residues. V lost 3 bases and J 10 bases, leaving 5 bases between the germline ends.

V is TRBV13 and J is TRBJ2-5; 11 bases line up with TRBD2. Germline V gene data show CDR1 as PRHDT and CDR2 as FYEKMQ (reference sequence). With 5 bases clipped from V and 2 bases from J, the junction kept 10 bases outside the gene matches. CDR3 size: 17 residues. This CDR3 is CASSPLAGGPDQETQYF. Here the CDR3 DNA reads TGTGCCAGCAGCCCCCTAGCGGGGGGACCTGATCAAGAGACCCAGTACTTC.

This clone was picked up a small number of times. The chain uses TRBV6-4 and TRBJ1-6; D uncertain. Germline loops: CDR1 MRHNA, CDR2 SNTAGT. There are 14 residues in the CDR3. V lost 0 bases to trimming and J lost 9 bases, with 9 bases between them. This chain's CDR3 is CASSDSSYGSPLHF. DNA for the CDR3: TGTGCCAGCAGTGACTCTTCATACGGTTCACCCCTCCACTTT.

The chain combines TRBV6-5 with TRBJ1-2, with D possibly matching TRBD1 (5 bases). CDR1 is MNHEY, CDR2 SVGAGI, per germline. Deletions cut 0 bases from V and 7 bases from J, with 12 bases between. The CDR3 consists of 14 residues. The CDR3 DNA is TGTGCCAGCAGTTACTCGGAGGGGATGGGTGGCTACACCTTC. Protein: CASSYSEGMGGYTF.

V gene TRBV6-6 combines with J gene TRBJ2-3, with unresolved D. V was pared by 7 bases and J by 1 base, with 9 bases between. Germline-derived CDR1 and CDR2 are MNHNY and SVGAGI (reference sequence). This CDR3 has 13 residues. CDR3 nucleotide sequence: TGTGCCAGCACCGGCAGCGGCACAGATACGCAGTATTTT. The encoded protein is CASTGSGTDTQYF.

The V and J genes are TRBV5-5 and TRBJ2-7; 9 bases fit TRBD1. The V gene's germline CDR1 is SGHKS and CDR2 YYEKEE (reference sequence). Losses at the gene ends were 4 bases for V and 3 bases for J; bases not matched to a gene: 17. The CDR3 runs 18 residues. CDR3 in DNA: TGTGCCAGCAGCCGTCCTCCCCAAAACAGGGGGCAACGCTACGAGCAGTACTTC. Protein product: CASSRPPQNRGQRYEQYF.

This sequence joins TRBV6-2 or TRBV6-3 and TRBJ2-7; no reliable D call. The germline V gene has CDR1 MNHEY and CDR2 SVGEGT. This CDR3 region has 14 residues. Deletions cut 5 bases from V and 4 bases from J, with 15 bases between. DNA of the CDR3: TGTGCCAGCAGTCCCACTACGAACCTTTACGAGCAGTACTTC. Its protein product is CASSPTTNLYEQYF.

The gene calls are TRBV12-5 and TRBJ1-2; 7 nucleotides match TRBD1. CDR3 length: 16 residues. V gave up 0 bases and J gave up 1 base; unmatched junction bases: 5. CDR1 is LGHNT and CDR2 is FRNRAP in the germline V gene. Written as DNA, the CDR3 is TGTGCTAGTGGTTTGGTACCGGACAGGATTAACTATGGCTACACCTTC. It yields the protein CASGLVPDRINYGYTF.

The sample holds a few counts of this clone. The rearrangement uses TRBV29-1 and TRBJ1-2, with D perhaps TRBD1 (5 bases). V lost 1 base to trimming and J lost 6 bases, with 9 bases between them. The CDR3 sequence is 12 residues long. Germline V gene data show CDR1 as SQVTM and CDR2 as ANQGSEA. CDR3 residues: CSVEGTNHGYTF. The CDR3 nucleotides are TGCAGCGTTGAAGGGACAAACCATGGCTACACCTTC.

This clone occurred many times. This chain connects TRBV5-5 to TRBJ1-1; the match to TRBD1 covers 7 bases. The germline CDR1 and CDR2 sequences are SGHKS and YYEKEE (reference sequence). This CDR3 is built from 16 residues. The ends lost 4 bases at V and 2 bases at J; junction bases unmatched: 11. CDR3 in amino acids: CASSPRQGGLNTEAFF. The DNA of the CDR3 is TGTGCCAGCAGCCCGCGACAGGGTGGGCTAAACACTGAAGCTTTCTTT.

In its sample, this clone was seen once. The chain combines TRBV2 with TRBJ2-1; TRBD1 aligns across 10 bases. The CDR3 extends over 13 amino acids. Per germline, CDR1 SNHLY and CDR2 FYNNEI. Trimming took 7 bases from V and 8 from J; bases not matched to a gene: 5. The CDR3 DNA sequence: TGTGCCAGCATGCGGGACAGGGGTGATGAGCAGTTCTTC. Translated, it gives CASMRDRGDEQFF. Supplemented by reference TRBV2 and TRBJ2-1, the full variable domain reads EPEVTQTPSHQVTQMGQEVILRCVPISNHLYFYWYRQILGQKVEFLVSFYNNEISEKSEIFDDQFSVERPDGSNFTLKIRSTKLEDSAMYFCASMRDRGDEQFFGPGTRLTVL.

The rearrangement links TRBV5-1 to TRBJ2-7; the match to TRBD2 covers 8 bases. The germline CDR1 and CDR2 sequences are SGHRS and YFSETQ. There are 16 residues in the CDR3. Germline trimming cut 4 bases from V and 6 bases from J; bases unmatched to any gene: 15. CDR3 coding DNA: TGCGCCAGCAGCCGTACGACACTAGCGGCCGTATCCGAGCAGTACTTC. It specifies CASSRTTLAAVSEQYF.